The rows below give T cell receptor beta chains drawn from one sample of a study of blood T cell repertoires in COVID-19. The protocol was immunoSEQ multiplex PCR, while the TCRdb copy is restricted to in-frame clones and leaves out a portion. The table includes 150,000 to 200,000 clones, roughly 80% detected once. The source material was peripheral blood. Every receptor here comes from a man in his sixties with acute or convalescent COVID-19. Each CDR3 is given with its conserved first and last residue. Each record gives: clone size, V gene, D gene, J gene, CDR3 DNA, CDR3 protein. A D gene is named only where the DNA matches it firmly. The listing skips clone size in some rows; elsewhere it reads once, few, many or a size class.

>.|TRBV11-2|.|TRBJ1-6
TGTGCCAGCAGCGATAAAACAGGAATGAGGTCACCCCTCCACTTT
CASSDKTGMRSPLHF
>.|TRBV7-2|TRBD1|TRBJ1-6
TGTGCCAGCAGCTTAGGGGACAGGGGAAAAAGGAATTCACCCCTCCACTTT
CASSLGDRGKRNSPLHF
>.|TRBV7-9|.|TRBJ1-2
TGTGCCAGCAGCGAGACGGAGATCTATGGCTACACCTTC
CASSETEIYGYTF
>.|TRBV4-3|TRBD1|TRBJ2-5
TGCGCCAGCAGCCATGGGACAGGGCACCAAGAGACCCAGTACTTC
CASSHGTGHQETQYF
>many|TRBV4-2|TRBD2|TRBJ2-2
TGTGCCAGCAGCCTAGAATCTGGGCGGGGGGGCCGCACCGGGGAGCTGTTTTTT
CASSLESGRGGRTGELFF
>.|TRBV2|.|TRBJ1-2
TGTGCCAGCAGATATTCGGGGGTGGCGAACTATGGCTACACCTTC
CASRYSGVANYGYTF
>.|TRBV7-2|TRBD2|TRBJ2-3
TGTGCCAGCAAGCGGGGGGGCGGGTCAGATACGCAGTATTTT
CASKRGGGSDTQYF
>.|TRBV5-1|.|TRBJ1-1
TGCGCCAGCAGCTTGACGGTACGAGGTGAAGCTTTCTTT
CASSLTVRGEAFF
>once|TRBV2|TRBD2|TRBJ2-1
TGTGCCAGCAACCCTAGCGGCCTATACAATGAGCAGTTCTTC
CASNPSGLYNEQFF
>once|TRBV4-3|TRBD1|TRBJ1-1
TGCGCCAGCAGCCAAGAAGGAGGGACAGGGGAGACTGAAGCTTTCTTT
CASSQEGGTGETEAFF
>.|TRBV7-3|.|TRBJ2-1
TGTGCCAGCAGCCCGAACAGCTTAAACTCCTACAATGAGCAGTTCTTC
CASSPNSLNSYNEQFF
>.|TRBV18|TRBD1|TRBJ2-7
TGTGCCAGCTCACCGGCCGGGACAGGGGGCGAGCAGTACTTC
CASSPAGTGGEQYF
>.|TRBV4-1|.|TRBJ2-7
TGCGCCAGCAGCCAAGGGCGCGGCGGGTACGAGCAGTACTTC
CASSQGRGGYEQYF
>.|TRBV19|TRBD1|TRBJ1-2
TGTGCCAGTAGTGTTACCGGGACAGGCCTCTATGGCTACACCTTC
CASSVTGTGLYGYTF
>.|TRBV2|.|TRBJ1-5
TGTGCCAGCAGTGACCTGGGGGGGAATCAGCCCCAGCATTTT
CASSDLGGNQPQHF
>few|TRBV5-6|.|TRBJ1-4
TGTGCCAGCAGCGGTCCCTCGGGGACTAATGAAAAACTGTTTTTT
CASSGPSGTNEKLFF
>.|TRBV18|.|TRBJ2-2
TGTGCCAGCTCATCCGCGAACACCGGGGAGCTGTTTTTT
CASSSANTGELFF
>.|TRBV7-3|.|TRBJ2-7
TGTGCCAGCAGCTCCGCGGGCGGGGTTTACGAGCAGTACTTC
CASSSAGGVYEQYF
>many|TRBV7-8|TRBD1|TRBJ1-5
TGTGCCAGCAGCCCCTACATGACAGGGGACAATCAGCCCCAGCATTTT
CASSPYMTGDNQPQHF
>few|TRBV12-5|.|TRBJ2-7
TGTGCTAGTGGAATGGAGGGGACGGGGGAGCAGTACTTC
CASGMEGTGEQYF
>.|TRBV19|TRBD2|TRBJ2-5
TGTGCCAGTGGGACGGGGGGGCCGGGAGAGACCCAGTACTTC
CASGTGGPGETQYF
>.|TRBV27|.|TRBJ1-3
TGTGCCAGCAGTTATCAGGGGGGAAACACCATATATTTT
CASSYQGGNTIYF
>.|TRBV7-2|.|TRBJ1-2
TGTGCCAGCAGCACCAGACAGTCTAACTATGGCTACACCTTC
CASSTRQSNYGYTF
>.|TRBV6-1|TRBD1|TRBJ1-6
TGTGCCAGCAGTGAATGGTGGACAGGTAATTCACCCCTCCACTTT
CASSEWWTGNSPLHF
>many|TRBV6-2/TRBV6-3|TRBD1|TRBJ2-7
TGTGCCAGCAGTTACTCCTCCGGGACAGGCTACGAGCAGTACTTC
CASSYSSGTGYEQYF
>.|TRBV5-1|.|TRBJ1-1
TGCGCCAGCAGCTTGGTCTCGGGGAACACTGAAGCTTTCTTT
CASSLVSGNTEAFF
>.|TRBV28|TRBD2|TRBJ2-1
TGTGCCAGCAGTTCGATACGGGGGGGACCCTACAATGAGCAGTTCTTC
CASSSIRGGPYNEQFF
>.|TRBV7-2|.|TRBJ2-5
TGTGCCAGCAGCGTATCCAAGGGGGCGGGAACCCAGTACTTC
CASSVSKGAGTQYF
>once|TRBV15|.|TRBJ1-5
TGTGCCACCAGCGACGACAGGAACAATCAGCCCCAGCATTTT
CATSDDRNNQPQHF
>.|TRBV3-1/TRBV3-2|TRBD1|TRBJ2-5
TGTGCCAGCAGCGTCGGACAGGGCTATATGACCCAGTACTTC
CASSVGQGYMTQYF
>.|TRBV27|.|TRBJ2-1
TGTGCCAGCGTCACCCTAACAGGGCTATACTCCAACAATGAGCAGTTCTTC
CASVTLTGLYSNNEQFF
>many|TRBV5-1|TRBD2|TRBJ2-3
TGCGCCAGCAGCTTGGAGCGGGGAGGACAAGATACGCAGTATTTT
CASSLERGGQDTQYF
>.|TRBV7-3|TRBD1|TRBJ1-2
TGTGCCAGCAGCTTGACAGGGGGCGATAACTATGGCTACACCTTC
CASSLTGGDNYGYTF
>.|TRBV18|TRBD1|TRBJ1-1
TGTGCCAGCTCACCCTCGACAGGGTTCACTGAAGCTTTCTTT
CASSPSTGFTEAFF
>.|TRBV5-8|TRBD1|TRBJ2-3
TGTGCCAGCAGCTTGCGACAGGGGACAGATACGCAGTATTTT
CASSLRQGTDTQYF
>.|TRBV4-1|.|TRBJ1-5
TGCGCCAGCAGCCAAGTCTTGAAGCTTAATCAGCCCCAGCATTTT
CASSQVLKLNQPQHF
>.|TRBV6-5|.|TRBJ2-7
TGTGCCAGCAGTCCCGGGACTGAAACCGAGCAGTACTTC
CASSPGTETEQYF
>.|TRBV6-5|TRBD2|TRBJ2-5
TGTGCCAGCAGTTACCGGGACTACTACCAAGAGACCCAGTACTTC
CASSYRDYYQETQYF
>.|TRBV9|.|TRBJ2-1
TGTGCCAGCAGCGCCGACAGTGACTCCTACAATGAGCAGTTCTTC
CASSADSDSYNEQFF
>.|TRBV12-3/TRBV12-4|.|TRBJ1-1
TGTGCCAGCAGTTCCCAGCAGGGCACTGAAGCTTTCTTT
CASSSQQGTEAFF
>.|TRBV3-1/TRBV3-2|TRBD2|TRBJ2-1
TGTGCCAGCAGCCAAACTAGCGGGCAATACAATGAGCAGTTCTTC
CASSQTSGQYNEQFF
>once|TRBV18|.|TRBJ1-5
TGTACCAGCTCTCAGGGAGGAATCAATCAGCCCCAGCATTTT
CTSSQGGINQPQHF
>.|TRBV11-3|.|TRBJ2-1
TGTGCCAGCAGCTTAGGGCTTCGGGGGGCGGAGGAGCAGTTCTTC
CASSLGLRGAEEQFF
>.|TRBV3-1/TRBV3-2|.|TRBJ2-7
TGTGCCAGCAGCCACGAGCGCTACGAGCAGTACTTC
CASSHERYEQYF
>.|TRBV5-5|TRBD1|TRBJ2-7
TGTGCCAGCAGCCACTATGGGACAGTCGAGCAGTACTTC
CASSHYGTVEQYF
>.|TRBV19|.|TRBJ2-5
TGTGCCAGTAGTCCTCGGGCGGGGCGCGTAGGAGAGACCCAGTACTTC
CASSPRAGRVGETQYF
>.|TRBV6-6|.|TRBJ1-5
TGTGCCAGCAGTCGTGGGGCTGGTAGTCAGCCCCAGCATTTT
CASSRGAGSQPQHF
>.|TRBV27|TRBD1|TRBJ2-7
TGTGCCAGCAGTAGGACAGGGTCGCCCTACGAGCAGTACTTC
CASSRTGSPYEQYF